This T cell receptor (beta chain) was found in a study of blood T cell repertoires in COVID-19. Study information: Researchers got acute and convalescent COVID-19 samples from the United States, Italy and Spain. PBMCs, B-cell-depleted T cells, or T cells provided the cDNA or gDNA that made up the material.

Original methodology: Nucleated cell number was recorded as an estimate derived from reference gene primer amplification. Method: immunoSEQ multiplex PCR; TCRdb's copy keeps in-frame clones and lacks some. V and J calls and clone size are those listed in that table; D and trimming were worked out from the DNA. The repertoire holds more than 50,000 clones, with around nine tenths as singletons. The sequence was obtained from a human donor in a cohort sampled during active COVID-19. Material for sequencing was peripheral blood.

In DNA, the CDR3 is TGTGCCAGCAGTGAGACAGGGTGGGCTTCACCCCTCCACTTT. Its translation is CASSETGWASPLHF. The chain has TRBV25-1 and TRBJ1-6; TRBD1 matches at 7 bases. The germline V gene has CDR1 MGHDK and CDR2 SYGVNS. Losses at the gene ends were 3 bases for V and 9 bases for J; bases not matched to a gene: 5. The CDR3 runs 14 residues.